The clone carrying this T cell receptor beta chain has just a few counts. Its target is unknown. Per germline, CDR1 SGHTA and CDR2 FQGNSA. The CDR3 totals 13 residues. Donors showed nominal health when sampled, although they likely had unrecorded immune exposures. These data originate in a study of cytomegalovirus exposure and HLA in healthy donors. PCR amplification relied on 60 Vbeta primers (plus 13 Jbeta primers). Method: immunoSEQ multiplex PCR; TCRdb's copy keeps in-frame clones and lacks some. The top ten clones hold approximately 4% of a sample with 130,000 or so clones, about two thirds of them seen once. General study results and limits: For most subjects, TCR beta sequences were reported to predict HLA-A and HLA-B alleles with accuracy. Per a later analysis, approximately 16,000 TCR beta sequences showed association with HLA alleles at 0.05 false discovery rate.

Source material: PBMCs. The chain uses TRBV7-2 and TRBJ2-5; 10 positions agree with TRBD1. The clonotype was recovered from a man in his forties or fifties in good health and CMV-seropositive. The CDR3 bases are TGTGCATCGTGTGAGGACAGGGGGGAGACCCAGTACTTC. This translates into CASCEDRGETQYF.